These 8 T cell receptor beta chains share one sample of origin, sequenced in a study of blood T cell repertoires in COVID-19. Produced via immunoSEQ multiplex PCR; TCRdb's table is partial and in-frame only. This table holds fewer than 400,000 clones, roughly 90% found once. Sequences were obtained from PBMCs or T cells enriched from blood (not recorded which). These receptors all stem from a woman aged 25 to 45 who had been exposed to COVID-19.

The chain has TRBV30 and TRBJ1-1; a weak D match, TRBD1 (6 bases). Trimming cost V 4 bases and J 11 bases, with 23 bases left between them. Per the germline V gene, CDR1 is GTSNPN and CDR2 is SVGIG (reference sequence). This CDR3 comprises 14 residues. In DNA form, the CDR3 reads TGTGCCTGGACCCGAAGTGGGGGACACCGAGGCGCTTTCTTT. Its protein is CAWTRSGGHRGAFF.

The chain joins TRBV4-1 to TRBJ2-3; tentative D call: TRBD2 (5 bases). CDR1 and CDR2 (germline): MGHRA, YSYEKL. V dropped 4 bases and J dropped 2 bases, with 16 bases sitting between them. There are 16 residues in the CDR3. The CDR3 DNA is TGCGCCAGCAGCCTCCCCACTGGACTTTTCACAGATACGCAGTATTTT. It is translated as CASSLPTGLFTDTQYF.

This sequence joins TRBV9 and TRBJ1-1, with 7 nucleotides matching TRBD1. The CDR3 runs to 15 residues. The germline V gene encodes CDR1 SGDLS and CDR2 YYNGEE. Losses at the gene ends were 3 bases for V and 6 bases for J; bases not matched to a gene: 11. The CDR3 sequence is CASSALTGSVAEAFF. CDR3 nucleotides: TGTGCCAGCAGCGCGCTGACAGGGAGCGTCGCTGAAGCTTTCTTT.

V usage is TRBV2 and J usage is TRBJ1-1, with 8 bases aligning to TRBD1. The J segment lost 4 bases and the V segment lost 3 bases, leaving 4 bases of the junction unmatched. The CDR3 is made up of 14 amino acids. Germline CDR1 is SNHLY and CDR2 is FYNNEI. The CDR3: CASSDQGAGTEAFF. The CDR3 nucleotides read TGTGCCAGCAGTGACCAGGGGGCGGGCACTGAAGCTTTCTTT.

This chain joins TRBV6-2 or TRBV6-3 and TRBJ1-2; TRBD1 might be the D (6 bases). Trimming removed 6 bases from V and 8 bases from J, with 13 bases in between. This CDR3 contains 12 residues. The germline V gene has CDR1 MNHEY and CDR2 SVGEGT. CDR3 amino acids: CASSQTGIGYTF. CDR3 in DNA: TGTGCCAGCAGCCAAACAGGGATCGGCTACACCTTC.

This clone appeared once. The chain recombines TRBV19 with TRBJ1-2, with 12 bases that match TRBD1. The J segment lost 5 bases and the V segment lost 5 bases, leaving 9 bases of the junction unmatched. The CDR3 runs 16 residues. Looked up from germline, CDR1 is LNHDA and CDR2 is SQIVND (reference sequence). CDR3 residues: CASSLRDRGRGYGYTF. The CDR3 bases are TGTGCCAGTAGTCTCCGGGACAGGGGGCGAGGATATGGCTACACCTTC.

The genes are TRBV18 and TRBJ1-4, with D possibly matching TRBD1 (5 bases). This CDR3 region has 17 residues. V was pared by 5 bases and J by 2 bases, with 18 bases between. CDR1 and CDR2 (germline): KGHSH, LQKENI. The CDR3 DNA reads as TGTGCCAGCTCAATGAGGATGCCCCAGGGCACTAATGAAAAACTGTTTTTT. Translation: CASSMRMPQGTNEKLFF.

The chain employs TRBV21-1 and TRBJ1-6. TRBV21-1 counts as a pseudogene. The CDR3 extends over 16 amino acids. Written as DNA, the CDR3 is TGTGCCAGCAGCAAAACCGGGACGGGACTTAATTCACCCCTCCACTTT. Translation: CASSKTGTGLNSPLHF.